Listed below are T cell receptor beta chains from one sample, sequenced in a study of T cell repertoires in cytomegalovirus infection. MiXCR was run by TCRdb on the reads, yielding one entry per CDR3 protein. This repertoire shows 200,000 to 300,000 distinct CDR3 sequences, roughly 10% found once; its top ten account for over 12%. The sample taken for sequencing was PBMCs. The receptors stem from a human donor in good health (CMV status not recorded). Some clones in this sample may be carry-over from other donors' samples. Both conserved end residues are part of each CDR3.

j_gene: TRBJ1-5; v_gene: TRBV6-2/TRBV6-3; CDR3aa: CASTDPWAGPQHF
j_gene: TRBJ1-5; v_gene: TRBV18; CDR3aa: CASSPGGQSNQPQHF
j_gene: TRBJ2-7; v_gene: TRBV11-3; CDR3aa: CASSIGRASYEQYF
j_gene: TRBJ2-1; v_gene: TRBV7-4; CDR3aa: CASERSYNEQFF
j_gene: TRBJ1-2; v_gene: TRBV27; CDR3aa: CASSTQGFGGYTF
j_gene: TRBJ1-1; v_gene: TRBV15; CDR3aa: CATSRDPLAGTEAFF
j_gene: TRBJ2-3; v_gene: TRBV7-2; CDR3aa: CASSARVTGYGDTQYF
j_gene: TRBJ2-2; v_gene: TRBV25-1; CDR3aa: CASSEGHGGYTGELFF
j_gene: TRBJ2-7; v_gene: TRBV12-3/TRBV12-4; CDR3aa: CASSSRFSYEQYF
j_gene: TRBJ2-7; v_gene: TRBV7-3; CDR3aa: CASSQSGGAGYEQYF
j_gene: TRBJ2-1; v_gene: TRBV28; CDR3aa: CASSFSLAYNEQFF
j_gene: TRBJ1-3; v_gene: TRBV5-1; CDR3aa: CASTTDQTGTGNTIYF
j_gene: TRBJ2-7; v_gene: TRBV7-6; CDR3aa: CASSLVGYYEQYF
j_gene: TRBJ1-2; v_gene: TRBV28; CDR3aa: CASSFRGRGGYTF
j_gene: TRBJ2-3; v_gene: TRBV12-5; CDR3aa: CASALGASTDTQYF
j_gene: TRBJ2-3; v_gene: TRBV7-2; CDR3aa: CASSFKMTDTQYF
j_gene: TRBJ2-4; v_gene: TRBV7-9; CDR3aa: CASSSGQASAKNIQYF
j_gene: TRBJ2-2; v_gene: TRBV6-5; CDR3aa: CASKLWPNTGELFF
j_gene: TRBJ2-3; v_gene: TRBV7-2; CDR3aa: CASSFYSGSTDTQYF